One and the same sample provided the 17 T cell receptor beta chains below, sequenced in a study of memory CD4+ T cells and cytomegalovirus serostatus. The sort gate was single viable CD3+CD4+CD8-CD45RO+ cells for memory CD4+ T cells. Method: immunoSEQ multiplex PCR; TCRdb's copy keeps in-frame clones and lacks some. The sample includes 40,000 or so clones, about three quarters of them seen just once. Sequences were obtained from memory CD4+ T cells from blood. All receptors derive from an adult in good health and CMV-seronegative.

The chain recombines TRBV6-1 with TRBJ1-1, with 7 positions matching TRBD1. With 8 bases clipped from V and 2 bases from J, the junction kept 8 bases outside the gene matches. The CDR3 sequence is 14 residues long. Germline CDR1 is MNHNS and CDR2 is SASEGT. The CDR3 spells CASAPQGINTEAFF. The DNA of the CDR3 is TGTGCCAGCGCCCCACAGGGGATCAACACTGAAGCTTTCTTT.

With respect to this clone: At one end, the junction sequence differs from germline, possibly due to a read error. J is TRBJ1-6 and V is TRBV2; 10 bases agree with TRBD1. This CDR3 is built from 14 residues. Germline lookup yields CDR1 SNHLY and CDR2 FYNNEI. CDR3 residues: CAGSRDRGSSPLHF. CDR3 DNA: TGTGCCGGCAGTAGGGACAGGGGTTCATCACCCCTCCACTTT.

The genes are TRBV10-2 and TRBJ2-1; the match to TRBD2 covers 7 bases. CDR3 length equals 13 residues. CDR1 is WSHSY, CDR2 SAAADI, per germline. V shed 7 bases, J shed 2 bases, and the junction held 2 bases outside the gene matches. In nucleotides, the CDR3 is TGCGCCAGCAAGAGCGGGGCCTACAATGAGCAGTTCTTC. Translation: CASKSGAYNEQFF.

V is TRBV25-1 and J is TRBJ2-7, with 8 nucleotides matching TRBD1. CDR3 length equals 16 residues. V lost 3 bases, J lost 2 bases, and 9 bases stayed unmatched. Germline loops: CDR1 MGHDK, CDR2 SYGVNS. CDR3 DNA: TGTGCCAGCAGTGACCCTAGGGACAGGCGGCCCTACGAGCAGTACTTC. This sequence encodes CASSDPRDRRPYEQYF.

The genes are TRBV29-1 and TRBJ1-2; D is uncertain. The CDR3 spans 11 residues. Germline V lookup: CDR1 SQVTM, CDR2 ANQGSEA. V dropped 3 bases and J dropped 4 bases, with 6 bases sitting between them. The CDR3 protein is CSVDSSYGYTF. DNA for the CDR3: TGCAGCGTTGACAGTAGCTATGGCTACACCTTC.

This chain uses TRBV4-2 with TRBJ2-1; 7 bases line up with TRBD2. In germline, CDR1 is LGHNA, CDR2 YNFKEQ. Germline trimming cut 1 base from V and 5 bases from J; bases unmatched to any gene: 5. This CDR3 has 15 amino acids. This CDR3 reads CASSQGGGGNNEQFF. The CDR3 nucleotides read TGTGCCAGCAGCCAAGGTGGGGGGGGTAACAATGAGCAGTTCTTC.

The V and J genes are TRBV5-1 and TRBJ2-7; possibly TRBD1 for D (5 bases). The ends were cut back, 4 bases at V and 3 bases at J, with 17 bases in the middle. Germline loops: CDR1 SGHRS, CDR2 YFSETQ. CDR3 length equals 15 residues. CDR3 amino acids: CASSIDYAGHYEQYF. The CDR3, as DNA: TGCGCCAGCAGCATCGATTACGCAGGGCACTACGAGCAGTACTTC.

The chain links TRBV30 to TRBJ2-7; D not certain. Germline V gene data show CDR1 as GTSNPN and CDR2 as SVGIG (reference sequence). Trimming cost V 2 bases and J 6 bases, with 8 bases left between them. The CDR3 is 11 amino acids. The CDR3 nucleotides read TGTGCCTGGAGTAACCGAGGCGAGCAGTACTTC. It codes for CAWSNRGEQYF.

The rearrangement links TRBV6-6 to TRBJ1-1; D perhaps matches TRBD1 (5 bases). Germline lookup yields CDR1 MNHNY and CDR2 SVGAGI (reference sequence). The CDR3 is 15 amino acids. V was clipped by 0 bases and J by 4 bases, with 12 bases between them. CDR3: CASSYSGQGSTEAFF. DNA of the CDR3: TGTGCCAGCAGTTACTCGGGGCAGGGATCCACTGAAGCTTTCTTT.

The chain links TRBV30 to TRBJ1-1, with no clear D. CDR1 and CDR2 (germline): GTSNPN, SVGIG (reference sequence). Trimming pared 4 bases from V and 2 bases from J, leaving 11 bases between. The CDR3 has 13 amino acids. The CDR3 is CAWKDAENTEAFF. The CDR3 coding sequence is TGTGCCTGGAAGGACGCAGAAAACACTGAAGCTTTCTTT.

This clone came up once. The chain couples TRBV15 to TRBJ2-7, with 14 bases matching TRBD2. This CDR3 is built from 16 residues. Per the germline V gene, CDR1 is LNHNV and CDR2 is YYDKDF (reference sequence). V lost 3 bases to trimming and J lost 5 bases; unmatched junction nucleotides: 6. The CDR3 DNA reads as TGTGCCACCAGCAGGTGGACTAGCGGGGGGATCCACGAGCAGTACTTC. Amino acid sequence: CATSRWTSGGIHEQYF. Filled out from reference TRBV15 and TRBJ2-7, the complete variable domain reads DAMVIQNPRYQVTQFGKPVTLSCSQTLNHNVMYWYQQKSSQAPKLLFHYYDKDFNNEADTPDNFQSRRPNTSFCFLDIRSPGLGDTAMYLCATSRWTSGGIHEQYFGPGTRLTVT.

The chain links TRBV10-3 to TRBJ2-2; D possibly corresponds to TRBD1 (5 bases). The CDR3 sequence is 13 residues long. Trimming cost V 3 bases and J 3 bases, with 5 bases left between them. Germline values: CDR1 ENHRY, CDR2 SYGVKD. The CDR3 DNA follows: TGTGCCATCAGTGACAGGGACACCGGGGAGCTGTTTTTT. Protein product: CAISDRDTGELFF.

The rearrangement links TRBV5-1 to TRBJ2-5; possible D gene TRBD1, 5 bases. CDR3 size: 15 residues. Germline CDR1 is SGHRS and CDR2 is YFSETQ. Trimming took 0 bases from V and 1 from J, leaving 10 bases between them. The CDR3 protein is CASSLAQGGQETQYF. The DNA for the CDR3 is TGCGCCAGCAGCTTGGCGCAGGGCGGCCAAGAGACCCAGTACTTC. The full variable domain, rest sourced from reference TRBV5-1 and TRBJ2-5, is KAGVTQTPRYLIKTRGQQVTLSCSPISGHRSVSWYQQTPGQGLQFLFEYFSETQRNKGNFPGRFSGRQFSNSRSEMNVSTLELGDSALYLCASSLAQGGQETQYFGPGTRLLVL.

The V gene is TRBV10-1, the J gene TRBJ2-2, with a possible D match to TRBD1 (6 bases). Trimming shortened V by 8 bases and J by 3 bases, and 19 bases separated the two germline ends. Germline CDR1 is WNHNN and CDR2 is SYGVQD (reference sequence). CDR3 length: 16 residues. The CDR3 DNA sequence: TGCGCCAGCTCCACAAACAGGGTACCGGACACCGGGGAGCTGTTTTTT. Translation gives CASSTNRVPDTGELFF.

The CDR3 loop is CASMSTGPTNYGYTF. In DNA, the CDR3 is TGTGCCAGCATGTCGACGGGGCCTACTAACTATGGCTACACCTTC. This sequence joins TRBV19 and TRBJ1-2; a possible D gene is TRBD1 (5 bases). Per the germline V gene, CDR1 is LNHDA and CDR2 is SQIVND (reference sequence). V shed 9 bases and J shed 0 bases, with 17 bases lying between them. The CDR3 consists of 15 residues.

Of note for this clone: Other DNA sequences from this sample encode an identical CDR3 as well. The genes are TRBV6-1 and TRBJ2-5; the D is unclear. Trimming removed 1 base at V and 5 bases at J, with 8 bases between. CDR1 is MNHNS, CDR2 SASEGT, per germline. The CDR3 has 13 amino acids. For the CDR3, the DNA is TGTGCCAGCAGTGAAGGTTTACGGGAGACCCAGTACTTC. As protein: CASSEGLRETQYF.

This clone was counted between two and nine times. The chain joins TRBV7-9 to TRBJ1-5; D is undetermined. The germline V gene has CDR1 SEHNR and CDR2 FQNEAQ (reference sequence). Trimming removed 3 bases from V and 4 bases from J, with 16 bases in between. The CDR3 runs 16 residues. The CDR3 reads CASSFNRGGKNQPQHF. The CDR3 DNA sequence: TGTGCCAGCAGCTTTAATCGGGGAGGCAAAAATCAGCCCCAGCATTTT.